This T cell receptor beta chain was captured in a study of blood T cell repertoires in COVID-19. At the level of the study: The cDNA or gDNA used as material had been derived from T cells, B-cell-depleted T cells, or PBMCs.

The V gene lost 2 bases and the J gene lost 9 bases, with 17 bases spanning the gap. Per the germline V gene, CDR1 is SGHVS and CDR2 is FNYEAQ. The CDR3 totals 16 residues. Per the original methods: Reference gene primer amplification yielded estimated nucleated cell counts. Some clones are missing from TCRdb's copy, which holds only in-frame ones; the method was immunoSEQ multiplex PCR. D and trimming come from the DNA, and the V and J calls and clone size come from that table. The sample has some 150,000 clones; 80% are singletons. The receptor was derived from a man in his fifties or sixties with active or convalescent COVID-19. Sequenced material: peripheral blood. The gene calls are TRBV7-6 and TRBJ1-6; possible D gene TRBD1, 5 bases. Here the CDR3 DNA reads TGTGCCAGCAGCTTATTATCGGGGGGGTCGGGTTCACCCCTCCACTTT. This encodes CASSLLSGGSGSPLHF.